Below are 10 T cell receptor beta chains sequenced from a single sample in a study of OX40 agonist ivuxolimab in advanced cancers. The repertoire was sequenced with immunoSEQ multiplex PCR; TCRdb's copy has only in-frame clones and lacks some. The sample has tens of thousands of clones; 87% are singletons. Sequenced here: CD4+ or CD8+ T cells sorted from blood, sampled in a trial of the OX40 agonist ivuxolimab. These receptors were taken from an adult with an advanced solid tumor such as melanoma, head and neck, liver or kidney cancer.

V gene TRBV6-6 combines with J gene TRBJ2-5; maybe TRBD2 (6 bases). The CDR3 has 16 amino acids. Germline V lookup: CDR1 MNHNY, CDR2 SVGAGI (reference sequence). Deletions cut 10 bases from V and 0 bases from J, with 21 bases between. The CDR3 sequence is CATQLSRERYQETQYF. The CDR3 DNA sequence: TGTGCCACCCAACTAAGTCGGGAGCGCTACCAAGAGACCCAGTACTTC.

The V call is TRBV18, the J call TRBJ2-3; unclear D gene. Germline assignment: CDR1 KGHSH and CDR2 LQKENI. CDR3 length: 13 amino acids. V lost 1 base and J 8 bases, leaving 10 bases between the germline ends. Written as DNA, the CDR3 is TGTGCCAGCTCACCACGAGTTCCAGCTACGCAGTATTTT. Amino acid sequence: CASSPRVPATQYF.

The chain is built from TRBV4-2 and TRBJ2-3; 9 bases are a match to TRBD2. CDR1 and CDR2 (germline): LGHNA, YNFKEQ. The CDR3 length is 16 residues. The ends lost 4 bases at V and 6 bases at J; junction bases unmatched: 11. The CDR3 nucleotides are TGTGCCAGCAGCCCCCAGGCGGGAGGGCCGGGTGATACGCAGTATTTT. Protein sequence: CASSPQAGGPGDTQYF.

The rearrangement links TRBV6-1 to TRBJ2-1; 9 bases align to TRBD2. The junction had 6 bases not matched to a gene; V was cut back by 10 bases and J by 2 bases. The CDR3 loop spans 14 amino acids. Germline values: CDR1 MNHNS, CDR2 SASEGT. CDR3: CATLSGRAYNEQFF. CDR3 DNA: TGTGCCACCCTTAGCGGGAGAGCCTACAATGAGCAGTTCTTC.

The chain has TRBV7-6 and TRBJ2-7; the match to TRBD2 covers 7 bases. The CDR3 is 14 amino acids. The germline gives CDR1 SGHVS, CDR2 FNYEAQ. The V segment lost 4 bases and the J segment 4 bases; nucleotides outside the gene matches: 7. The CDR3 DNA follows: TGTGCCAGCAGCTCGGAGCGGGAAGGGTACGAGCAGTACTTC. Amino acid sequence: CASSSEREGYEQYF.

The J gene is TRBJ2-3, the V gene TRBV15; D is possibly TRBD1 or TRBD2 (5 bases each). V dropped 1 base and J dropped 7 bases, with 15 bases sitting between them. Germline CDR1 reads LNHNV; CDR2 reads YYDKDF (reference sequence). The CDR3 is 15 amino acids. This CDR3 reads CATSRVGTLLNTQYF. The CDR3 DNA is TGTGCCACCAGCAGAGTCGGGACCCTGCTGAATACGCAGTATTTT.

This clone showed up just once. The gene calls are TRBV6-5 and TRBJ2-1; 7 bases line up with TRBD2. Trimming at V came to 8 bases and at J to 1 base, leaving 8 bases not matched to a gene. CDR1 and CDR2 (germline): MNHEY, SVGAGI. This CDR3 is built from 15 residues. The CDR3 here is CASPKRGRSYNEQFF. CDR3 DNA sequence: TGTGCCAGCCCTAAGCGGGGCAGATCCTACAATGAGCAGTTCTTC.

V and J are TRBV28 and TRBJ2-7, with D possibly being TRBD1 (6 bases). This CDR3 is built from 13 residues. Germline assignment: CDR1 MDHEN and CDR2 SYDVKM. V was trimmed by 2 bases and J by 9 bases, leaving 14 bases between them. CDR3 protein: CASSLGQTAGQYF. In DNA, the CDR3 is TGTGCCAGCAGTTTAGGACAGACGGCGGGGCAGTACTTC.

This clone was counted between two and nine times. V gene TRBV2 combines with J gene TRBJ2-7; 7 nucleotides agree with TRBD1. The CDR3 totals 12 residues. V was pared by 8 bases and J by 2 bases, with 3 bases of the junction left unmatched. Germline V gene data show CDR1 as SNHLY and CDR2 as FYNNEI. The CDR3 loop reads CASGGQAYEQYF. As DNA, the CDR3 is TGTGCCAGCGGAGGACAGGCCTACGAGCAGTACTTC. Variable domain in full (rest from reference TRBV2 and TRBJ2-7): EPEVTQTPSHQVTQMGQEVILRCVPISNHLYFYWYRQILGQKVEFLVSFYNNEISEKSEIFDDQFSVERPDGSNFTLKIRSTKLEDSAMYFCASGGQAYEQYFGPGTRLTVT.

This clone was detected once. The sample holds other DNA sequences that translate to the same CDR3. The chain employs TRBV6-5 and TRBJ1-5; 8 bases align to TRBD1. The CDR3 sequence is 15 residues long. V dropped 2 bases and J dropped 3; count of bases not matched to a gene: 3. CDR1 and CDR2 (germline): MNHEY, SVGAGI. The chain's CDR3 is CASSYGTGSNQPQHF. CDR3 sequence (DNA): TGTGCCAGCAGTTACGGGACAGGCTCCAATCAGCCCCAGCATTTT.